This T cell receptor beta chain is from a study of blood T cells in healthy people across ages. The CDR3 sequence is 14 residues long. A second PCR of about 7 to 11 cycles used a sample-barcoded 5' primer and a J-beta primer mix. Tags on each cDNA molecule came from a template-switch adaptor with 12 random nucleotides. TCRdb analysed the 5' RACE reads with MiXCR anew, one entry per CDR3 protein. The repertoire has 550,000 to 750,000 distinct CDR3 sequences, around 21% of them found once; the top ten carry 3.6%. This clonotype was found a few times. An end of the junction does not agree with germline; a read error may underlie this.

Sequenced sample: blood. The source of this sequence is a man in his sixties or seventies in good health. V usage is TRBV12-3 or TRBV12-4 and J usage is TRBJ2-5; 7 bases line up with TRBD2. The CDR3 sequence: CASSLITGGEIQYF. In DNA, the CDR3 is TGTGCCAGCAGTTTAATCACGGGAGGAGAGATCCAGTACTTC.